This TCR beta chain was captured by sequencing in a study of cytomegalovirus exposure and HLA in healthy donors. 60 Vbeta and 13 Jbeta primers were used in PCR. The repertoire was sequenced with immunoSEQ multiplex PCR; TCRdb's copy has only in-frame clones and lacks some. The table lists 190,000 or so clones, 80% of them singletons, with 0.65% to 0.75% in the top ten. Overall study findings and caveats: One cluster of highly shared sequence variants probably arose as a sequencing artifact. The study flagged around 150 TCR beta chains as cytomegalovirus-associated. With high specificity and sensitivity, the classifier reportedly diagnosed cytomegalovirus status.

For this clone: No antigen is known for it.

The V gene's germline CDR1 is SGHDT and CDR2 YYEEEE. V trimming: 4 bases; J trimming: 4 bases; junction bases outside the gene matches: 8. This CDR3 spans 15 amino acids. The sequence derives from a boy between 5 and 17 years old in good health and CMV-seronegative. The genes are TRBV5-6 and TRBJ2-3, with 8 bases aligning to TRBD2. Input material: PBMCs. CDR3 residues: CASSQGGRRPDTQYF. In DNA, the CDR3 is TGTGCCAGCAGCCAGGGCGGGAGGCGCCCAGATACGCAGTATTTT.